The 3 T cell receptor beta chains below all came from one sample that was sequenced in a study of vaccination and CD4 T cells after COVID-19. Antigens for these TCRs are unknown. Described treatment: approximately nine-day PBMC culture with coronavirus spike peptide pools or control peptides (ViraFEST assay). An Oncomine TCR Beta short-read assay was used to sequence the DNA from cultured CD4+ T cells. TCRdb redid the calling of the PCR reads with MiXCR, one entry per CDR3 protein. The sample has some 12,000 distinct CDR3 sequences; less than 70% are singletons. This material consisted of CD4+ T cells from blood, cultured in vitro, taken before SARS-CoV-2 vaccination. These receptors were taken from a human donor who had recovered from COVID-19.

The V gene is TRBV20-1, the J gene TRBJ1-5; 8 bases agree with TRBD1. In germline, CDR1 is DFQATT, CDR2 SNEGSKA (reference sequence). The CDR3 loop spans 16 amino acids. J gave up 5 bases and V 1 base, and 10 bases lay outside the gene matches. The CDR3 region has the DNA TGCAGTGCTAGAGGTGGAAGGACAGGGTCCTATCAGCCCCAGCATTTT. Protein sequence: CSARGGRTGSYQPQHF.

The genes are TRBV2 and TRBJ1-4, with D maybe TRBD1 (5 bases). This CDR3 has 14 residues. Trimming pared 3 bases from V and 5 bases from J, leaving 10 bases between. The V gene's germline CDR1 is SNHLY and CDR2 FYNNEI. The CDR3 loop reads CASSDLRGNEKLFF. The CDR3 DNA sequence: TGTGCCAGCAGTGATCTTCGGGGGAATGAAAAACTGTTTTTT.

The CDR3 nucleotides read TGTGCCAGCAAGTTAGCGGGAGGGCTTGAGACCCAGTACTTC. This translates into CASKLAGGLETQYF. The chain has TRBV6-1 and TRBJ2-5, with 11 bases lining up with TRBD2. J was trimmed by 5 bases and V by 7 bases; bases with no gene match: 6. CDR3 length: 14 amino acids. Germline CDR1 is MNHNS and CDR2 is SASEGT.